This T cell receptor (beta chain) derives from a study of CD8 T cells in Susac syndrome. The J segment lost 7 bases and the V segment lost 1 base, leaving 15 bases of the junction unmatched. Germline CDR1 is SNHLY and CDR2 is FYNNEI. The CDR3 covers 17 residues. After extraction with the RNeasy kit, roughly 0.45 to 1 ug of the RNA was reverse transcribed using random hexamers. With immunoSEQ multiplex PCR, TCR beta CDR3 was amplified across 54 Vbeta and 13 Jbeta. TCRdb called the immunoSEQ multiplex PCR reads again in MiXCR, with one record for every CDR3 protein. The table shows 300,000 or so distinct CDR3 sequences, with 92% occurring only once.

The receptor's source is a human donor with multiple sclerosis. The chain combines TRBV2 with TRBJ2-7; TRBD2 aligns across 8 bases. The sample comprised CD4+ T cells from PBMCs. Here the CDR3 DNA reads TGTGCCAGCAGTGAAGAAGGAATCTGGCTAGCGGGTGATGAGCAGTACTTC. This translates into CASSEEGIWLAGDEQYF.